Listed here are 15 T cell receptor beta chains from one sample, sequenced in a study of CD8+ T cells in alopecia areata. TCR sequencing used cDNA made by reverse transcription of extracted RNA. Generated by immunoSEQ multiplex PCR, the TCRdb table keeps only in-frame clones and is missing some. The data hold 98,000 or so clones, with approximately 59% observed a single time. The sequenced sample was CD8+ T cells sorted from blood. The origin of the receptors is a human donor in good health.

This rearrangement joins TRBV27 to TRBJ1-2; possible D gene TRBD1, 6 bases. This CDR3 region has 15 residues. V was shortened by 4 bases and J by 0 bases, with 12 bases between the two germline ends. Germline CDR1 and CDR2: MNHEY and SMNVEV (reference sequence). The DNA for the CDR3 is TGTGCCAGCAGTTCCGGAACAGGGTCTAACTATGGCTACACCTTC. This encodes CASSSGTGSNYGYTF.

This clone appeared a few times. The chain carries TRBV29-1 and TRBJ1-1; 7 nucleotides align to TRBD1. CDR1 SQVTM and CDR2 ANQGSEA come from the germline V gene. The CDR3 has 14 residues. V was clipped by 7 bases and J by 1 base; unmatched bases: 9. The CDR3: CSGEQTGPNTEAFF. The CDR3 region has the DNA TGCAGCGGCGAACAGACAGGGCCGAACACTGAAGCTTTCTTT.

This clone has a handful of counts. The chain uses TRBV5-4 and TRBJ1-2, with 7 bases identical to TRBD1. CDR1 and CDR2 (germline): SGHNT, YYREEE (reference sequence). Losses at the gene ends were 5 bases for V and 7 bases for J; bases not matched to a gene: 26. This CDR3 region has 19 residues. CDR3 bases: TGTGCCAGCAGATCAGCTTGGGCGACAGGGTTCGATGGGTCTCGTGGCTACACCTTC. This encodes CASRSAWATGFDGSRGYTF.

This clone was detected a few times. This chain connects TRBV5-1 to TRBJ2-1; D might be TRBD1 or TRBD2, each matching 6 bases. V was pared by 4 bases and J by 0 bases, with 14 bases between. Germline loops: CDR1 SGHRS, CDR2 YFSETQ. This CDR3 is built from 16 residues. The CDR3: CASSGGGGSSYNEQFF. The CDR3 DNA follows: TGCGCCAGCAGCGGCGGAGGGGGGAGCTCCTACAATGAGCAGTTCTTC.

V usage is TRBV7-9 and J usage is TRBJ2-5; unclear D gene. With 0 bases removed from V and 4 bases from J, the gap between germline ends came to 9 bases. The CDR3 is 14 amino acids. From germline, CDR1 is SEHNR and CDR2 FQNEAQ (reference sequence). CDR3 amino acids: CASSLAKARETQYF. CDR3 nucleotides: TGTGCCAGCAGCTTAGCAAAGGCGCGAGAGACCCAGTACTTC.

The V gene is TRBV7-2, the J gene TRBJ1-1, with TRBD1 as a possible D gene (5 bases). This CDR3 has 15 amino acids. Germline CDR1 is SGHTA and CDR2 is FQGNSA. Trimming cost V 4 bases and J 1 base, with 13 bases left between them. The CDR3 nucleotides are TGTGCCAGCAGCTCCCAGTTGGGGGAGAACACTGAAGCTTTCTTT. It yields the protein CASSSQLGENTEAFF.

J is TRBJ2-1 and V is TRBV9; possibly TRBD2 for D (6 bases). The germline V and J ends were trimmed by 0 bases and 8 bases, with 6 bases remaining between them. Looked up from germline, CDR1 is SGDLS and CDR2 is YYNGEE. The CDR3 sequence is 12 residues long. The CDR3 loop is CASSVGGDEQFF. CDR3 DNA sequence: TGTGCCAGCAGCGTAGGGGGGGATGAGCAGTTCTTC.

The gene calls are TRBV6-5 and TRBJ2-7, with 7 positions matching TRBD1. Trimming took 4 bases from V and 0 from J; bases not matched to a gene: 6. Germline V lookup: CDR1 MNHEY, CDR2 SVGAGI. The CDR3 is 15 amino acids. This CDR3 is CASSLTGETSYEQYF. The CDR3, as DNA: TGTGCCAGCAGTTTAACAGGGGAAACCTCCTACGAGCAGTACTTC.

V and J are TRBV2 and TRBJ1-2, with 8 nucleotides matching TRBD1. The germline CDR1 and CDR2 sequences are SNHLY and FYNNEI. J was trimmed by 1 base and V by 4 bases; bases with no gene match: 5. This CDR3 comprises 15 residues. CDR3 amino acids: CASSGWTGNNYGYTF. The CDR3 DNA is TGTGCCAGCAGTGGCTGGACAGGGAATAACTATGGCTACACCTTC.

J is TRBJ1-5 and V is TRBV6-5, with 8 bases lining up with TRBD1. V was clipped by 6 bases and J by 4 bases; unmatched bases: 8. CDR3 length: 15 amino acids. Germline values: CDR1 MNHEY, CDR2 SVGAGI. CDR3 amino acids: CASSPEGTGNQPQHF. The CDR3 DNA reads TGTGCCAGCAGCCCCGAAGGGACAGGAAATCAGCCCCAGCATTTT.

This chain connects TRBV13 to TRBJ2-5; D perhaps matches TRBD2 (6 bases). Looked up from germline, CDR1 is PRHDT and CDR2 is FYEKMQ (reference sequence). This CDR3 is built from 15 residues. Trimming cost V 5 bases and J 5 bases, with 18 bases left between them. The CDR3 reads CASSHRGGPGETQYF. CDR3 bases: TGTGCCAGCAGCCATAGGGGAGGACCGGGGGAGACCCAGTACTTC. The entire variable domain, with the rest obtained from reference TRBV13 and TRBJ2-5, is as follows: AAGVIQSPRHLIKEKRETATLKCYPIPRHDTVYWYQQGPGQDPQFLISFYEKMQSDKGSIPDRFSAQQFSDYHSELNMSSLELGDSALYFCASSHRGGPGETQYFGPGTRLLVL.

The rearrangement links TRBV28 to TRBJ1-5; D is uncertain. V was shortened by 8 bases and J by 3 bases, with 14 bases between the two germline ends. The CDR3 has 14 amino acids. In germline, CDR1 is MDHEN, CDR2 SYDVKM. This CDR3 is CASSSGRHNQPQHF. The CDR3, as DNA: TGTGCCAGCTCATCAGGACGGCACAATCAGCCCCAGCATTTT. The full variable domain, rest sourced from reference TRBV28 and TRBJ1-5, is DVKVTQSSRYLVKRTGEKVFLECVQDMDHENMFWYRQDPGLGLRLIYFSYDVKMKEKGDIPEGYSVSREKKERFSLILESASTNQTSMYLCASSSGRHNQPQHFGDGTRLSIL.

The chain recombines TRBV6-6 with TRBJ2-7; TRBD1 aligns across 8 bases. The germline V gene encodes CDR1 MNHNY and CDR2 SVGAGI (reference sequence). The V segment lost 6 bases and the J segment 2 bases; nucleotides outside the gene matches: 6. The CDR3 runs 14 residues. The CDR3 nucleotides read TGTGCCAGCAGACCACAGGGGGATCCCTACGAGCAGTACTTC. As protein: CASRPQGDPYEQYF.

This chain links TRBV9 with TRBJ2-2; TRBD2 matches 10 bases. Looked up from germline, CDR1 is SGDLS and CDR2 is YYNGEE. The CDR3 is 16 residues long. V shed 0 bases, J shed 4 bases, and the junction held 3 bases outside the gene matches. The CDR3 DNA reads TGTGCCAGCAGCGTAGGAGCGGGGGGGCCCACCGGGGAGCTGTTTTTT. It specifies CASSVGAGGPTGELFF.

This clone was picked up a small number of times. CDR3 protein: CASSVGGTTNYGYTF. In DNA form, the CDR3 reads TGTGCCAGCAGCGTAGGAGGGACAACTAACTATGGCTACACCTTC. The chain couples TRBV9 to TRBJ1-2; tentative D call: TRBD1 (6 bases). Germline V gives CDR1 SGDLS, CDR2 YYNGEE. Deletions cut 0 bases from V and 0 bases from J, with 9 bases between. The CDR3 runs to 15 residues.